This passage covers 21 T cell receptor beta chains from one sample sequenced in a study of blood T cell repertoires in COVID-19. Generated by immunoSEQ multiplex PCR, the TCRdb table keeps only in-frame clones and is missing some. The top ten hold approximately 6.4% of the sample, which has more than 65,000 clones, about 91% seen once. Input material: peripheral blood. The receptor set was obtained from a woman between 45 and 65 years old with acute or convalescent COVID-19.

The V and J genes are TRBV5-7 and TRBJ1-5, with 10 positions matching TRBD1. TRBV5-7 counts as an open reading frame of uncertain function. J gave up 3 bases and V 2 bases, and 2 bases lay outside the gene matches. This CDR3 spans 15 amino acids. CDR3 sequence reads: CASSFGTGDNQPQHF. CDR3 DNA: TGTGCCAGCAGCTTTGGGACAGGGGACAATCAGCCCCAGCATTTT.

The gene calls are TRBV5-4 and TRBJ2-7; D possibly corresponds to TRBD2 (6 bases). There are 14 residues in the CDR3. CDR1 and CDR2 (germline): SGHNT, YYREEE (reference sequence). V was trimmed by 0 bases and J by 5 bases, leaving 12 bases between them. CDR3 amino acids: CASSLALATHEQYF. In nucleotides, the CDR3 is TGTGCCAGCAGCTTGGCCCTAGCGACGCACGAGCAGTACTTC.

The chain links TRBV7-9 to TRBJ1-6; no clear D. Trimming shortened V by 7 bases and J by 7 bases, and 11 bases separated the two germline ends. Germline V gene sequence: CDR1 SEHNR, CDR2 FQNEAQ (reference sequence). This CDR3 has 13 amino acids. The DNA of the CDR3 is TGTGCCAGCAACCCTAAACAGAATTCACCCCTCCACTTT. Its translation: CASNPKQNSPLHF.

The chain employs TRBV11-2 and TRBJ2-2; D uncertain. Germline values: CDR1 SGHAT, CDR2 FQNNGV. V dropped 8 bases and J dropped 1 base, with 14 bases sitting between them. The CDR3 covers 15 residues. DNA of the CDR3: TGTGCCAGCTGCAGGCTTTTCGGGAACACCGGGGAGCTGTTTTTT. It codes for CASCRLFGNTGELFF.

The V and J genes are TRBV5-5 and TRBJ1-5; 7 bases agree with TRBD1. Germline trimming cut 3 bases from V and 4 bases from J; bases unmatched to any gene: 4. Germline CDR1 is SGHKS and CDR2 is YYEKEE (reference sequence). The CDR3 totals 14 residues. The CDR3 sequence is CASSWGQINQPQHF. As DNA, the CDR3 is TGTGCCAGCAGCTGGGGACAGATTAATCAGCCCCAGCATTTT. The full variable domain, in which reference TRBV5-5 and TRBJ1-5 provide the parts outside the CDR3, is DAGVTQSPTHLIKTRGQQVTLRCSPISGHKSVSWYQQVLGQGPQFIFQYYEKEERGRGNFPDRFSARQFPNYSSELNVNALLLGDSALYLCASSWGQINQPQHFGDGTRLSIL.

The genes are TRBV9 and TRBJ2-5; 7 bases map to TRBD1. The CDR3 totals 14 residues. Germline CDR1 is SGDLS and CDR2 is YYNGEE. J was trimmed by 5 bases and V by 3 bases; bases with no gene match: 7. The CDR3 nucleotides are TGTGCCAGCAGCGGGACAGGTCGCGTGGAGACCCAGTACTTC. Protein product: CASSGTGRVETQYF.

The chain is built from TRBV4-2 and TRBJ2-3; 14 nucleotides line up with TRBD2. Germline-derived CDR1 and CDR2 are LGHNA and YNFKEQ. The V segment lost 3 bases and the J segment 5 bases; nucleotides outside the gene matches: 4. The CDR3 runs to 16 residues. The CDR3 is CASSQGTSGSRDTQYF. In DNA form, the CDR3 reads TGTGCCAGCAGCCAGGGGACTAGCGGGAGTAGAGATACGCAGTATTTT.

V is TRBV12-3 or TRBV12-4 and J is TRBJ2-7; D may be TRBD1 (5 bases). The V end lost 5 bases, the J end lost 7 bases, and 12 bases lay between the germline ends. The CDR3 covers 12 residues. CDR3 nucleotide sequence: TGTGCCAGCAGTCGCAGGGATCTGGAGCAGTACTTC. Translation gives CASSRRDLEQYF.

The rearrangement uses TRBV27 and TRBJ1-4, with TRBD1 as a possible D gene (5 bases). Trimming cost V 8 bases and J 10 bases, with 20 bases left between them. Germline assignment: CDR1 MNHEY and CDR2 SMNVEV (reference sequence). CDR3 length: 14 amino acids. The CDR3 DNA follows: TGTGCCAGCCGGGGGACCCAAGGTCATGGAAAACTGTTTTTT. It translates to CASRGTQGHGKLFF. The full variable domain, in which reference TRBV27 and TRBJ1-4 provide the parts outside the CDR3, is EAQVTQNPRYLITVTGKKLTVTCSQNMNHEYMSWYRQDPGLGLRQIYYSMNVEVTDKGDVPEGYKVSRKEKRNFPLILESPSPNQTSLYFCASRGTQGHGKLFFGSGTQLSVL.

Relative to its sample, this clone is medium-sized. The chain is built from TRBV2 and TRBJ2-2; 8 bases map to TRBD1. The CDR3 consists of 16 residues. Germline CDR1 SNHLY, CDR2 FYNNEI. Trimming removed 8 bases from V and 5 bases from J; junction bases left unmatched: 13. The CDR3 region has the DNA TGTGCCAGCCGGCCCCCGGACAGGGTCGATACCGGGGAGCTGTTTTTT. Amino acid sequence: CASRPPDRVDTGELFF. Full variable domain (outside the CDR3, taken from reference TRBV2 and TRBJ2-2): EPEVTQTPSHQVTQMGQEVILRCVPISNHLYFYWYRQILGQKVEFLVSFYNNEISEKSEIFDDQFSVERPDGSNFTLKIRSTKLEDSAMYFCASRPPDRVDTGELFFGEGSRLTVL.

The chain joins TRBV19 to TRBJ1-3; D remains ambiguous. The ends were cut back, 3 bases at V and 4 bases at J, with 10 bases in the middle. The CDR3 runs to 14 residues. Germline V lookup: CDR1 LNHDA, CDR2 SQIVND (reference sequence). CDR3 residues: CASSIPVRGNTIYF. CDR3 coding DNA: TGTGCCAGTAGTATCCCCGTGCGAGGAAACACCATATATTTT.

The chain uses TRBV28 and TRBJ1-5; no reliable D call. Germline V gives CDR1 MDHEN, CDR2 SYDVKM. The CDR3 extends over 14 amino acids. The germline V and J ends were trimmed by 2 bases and 1 base, with 6 bases remaining between them. For the CDR3, the DNA is TGTGCCAGCAGTTTAGAGACAAGCAATCAGCCCCAGCATTTT. Protein product: CASSLETSNQPQHF.

The rearrangement uses TRBV7-6 and TRBJ1-6; 8 nucleotides line up with TRBD1. J lost 8 bases, V lost 3 bases, and 6 bases had no gene match. The germline V gene has CDR1 SGHVS and CDR2 FNYEAQ. The CDR3 has 15 amino acids. The CDR3 protein is CASSLGTGLYSPLHF. The CDR3 nucleotides are TGTGCCAGCAGCTTGGGGACAGGTCTTTATTCACCCCTCCACTTT.

This clone has just one count. This chain connects TRBV7-7 to TRBJ2-2; 11 bases are a match to TRBD1. The CDR3 has 14 amino acids. The germline CDR1 and CDR2 sequences are SSHAT and FNYEAQ (reference sequence). CDR3 sequence: CASWGDRGTGELFF. In DNA, the CDR3 is TGTGCTAGCTGGGGGGACAGGGGGACCGGGGAGCTGTTTTTT.

This clone was observed a single time. J is TRBJ1-5 and V is TRBV2, with D possibly being TRBD1 (6 bases). Germline CDR1 SNHLY, CDR2 FYNNEI. The germline V and J ends were trimmed by 6 bases and 9 bases, with 18 bases remaining between them. This CDR3 region has 14 residues. CDR3 sequence reads: CASSMDSSSTPQHF. The CDR3, as DNA: TGTGCCAGCAGCATGGACAGTTCCTCTACGCCCCAGCATTTT.

This clone showed up just once. The chain joins TRBV28 to TRBJ1-1; TRBD1 matches 7 bases. The CDR3 totals 12 residues. Germline loops: CDR1 MDHEN, CDR2 SYDVKM. Trimming took 0 bases from V and 8 from J; bases not matched to a gene: 0. The CDR3 nucleotides are TGTGCCAGCAGTTTATGGACAGGGGAAGCTTTCTTT. Translation: CASSLWTGEAFF.

The chain uses TRBV2 and TRBJ1-2, with D maybe TRBD1 (6 bases). Deletions cut 6 bases from V and 7 bases from J, with 24 bases between. This CDR3 region has 16 residues. CDR1 SNHLY and CDR2 FYNNEI come from the germline V gene. This chain's CDR3 is CASRVAGAAVYVGYTF. DNA for the CDR3: TGTGCCAGCAGGGTGGCAGGGGCCGCAGTTTACGTTGGCTACACCTTC.

The V call is TRBV6-2 or TRBV6-3, the J call TRBJ2-5, with no clear D. Germline V gene sequence: CDR1 MNHEY, CDR2 SVGEGT. The CDR3 runs to 14 residues. Trimming took 5 bases from V and 0 from J, leaving 10 bases between them. The CDR3 bases are TGTGCCAGCAGTGGCCCGAATGACCAAGAGACCCAGTACTTC. Protein sequence: CASSGPNDQETQYF.

The chain links TRBV3-1 (or the pseudogene TRBV3-2) to TRBJ2-1; TRBD2 aligns across 12 bases. This CDR3 is built from 16 residues. The germline CDR1 and CDR2 sequences are LGHDT and YNNKEL (reference sequence). V was clipped by 4 bases and J by 6 bases; unmatched bases: 7. CDR3 protein: CASSPLAGGLINEQFF. In DNA form, the CDR3 reads TGTGCCAGCAGCCCCCTAGCGGGGGGGTTGATCAATGAGCAGTTCTTC.

This clone turned up a few times. This chain connects TRBV6-5 to TRBJ1-5; D remains ambiguous. Germline CDR1 and CDR2: MNHEY and SVGAGI. The V and J ends lost 6 bases and 6 bases respectively, with 6 bases between them. The CDR3 has 11 residues. CDR3 region: CASSRSQPQHF. As DNA, the CDR3 is TGTGCCAGCAGCCGGAGTCAGCCCCAGCATTTT.

This clone appeared a few times. The rearrangement links TRBV3-1 (or the pseudogene TRBV3-2) to TRBJ1-2; D uncertain. Trimming cost V 1 base and J 8 bases, with 8 bases left between them. CDR1 and CDR2 (germline): LGHDT, YNNKEL (reference sequence). This CDR3 has 12 residues. The CDR3 sequence is CASSQGVWGYTF. CDR3 sequence (DNA): TGTGCCAGCAGCCAAGGAGTTTGGGGCTACACCTTC.